This TCR beta chain was obtained from a study of T cell repertoires in cytomegalovirus infection. TCRdb passed the reads through MiXCR, listing each CDR3 protein once. The sample carries roughly 730,000 distinct CDR3 sequences, about 30% recorded once. This clonotype showed up just a few times. Its antigen is unidentified. The CDR3 is 17 amino acids. Trimming took 1 base from V and 4 from J; bases not matched to a gene: 6. This clonotype originated in a human donor in good health (CMV status not recorded). Some clones in this sample may be carry-over from other donors' samples. The source was cultured PBMCs, collected from culture after CMV antigen stimulation. The chain has TRBV12-3 or TRBV12-4 and TRBJ2-3; TRBD2 aligns across 12 bases. In nucleotides, the CDR3 is TGTGCCAGCAGTTTAGACAGCCTAGCGGGAGGGGCAGATACGCAGTATTTT. Its translation is CASSLDSLAGGADTQYF.